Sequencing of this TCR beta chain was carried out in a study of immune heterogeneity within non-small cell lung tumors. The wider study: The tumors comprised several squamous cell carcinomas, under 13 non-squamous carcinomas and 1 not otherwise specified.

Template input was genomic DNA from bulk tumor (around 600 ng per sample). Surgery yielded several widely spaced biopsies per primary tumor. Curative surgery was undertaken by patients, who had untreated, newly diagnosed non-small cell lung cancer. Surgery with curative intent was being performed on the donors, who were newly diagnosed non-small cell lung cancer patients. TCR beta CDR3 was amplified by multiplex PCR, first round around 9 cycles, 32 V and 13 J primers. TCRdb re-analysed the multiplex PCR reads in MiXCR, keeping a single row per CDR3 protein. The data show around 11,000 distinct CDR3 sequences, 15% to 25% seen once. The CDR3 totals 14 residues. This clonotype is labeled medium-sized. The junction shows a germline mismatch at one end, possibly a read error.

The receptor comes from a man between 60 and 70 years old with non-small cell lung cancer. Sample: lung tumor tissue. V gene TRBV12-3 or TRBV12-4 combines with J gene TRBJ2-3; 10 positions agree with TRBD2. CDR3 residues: CASNLAGGADTQYF. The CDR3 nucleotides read TGTGCCAGCAATTTAGCGGGGGGCGCAGATACGCAGTATTTT.